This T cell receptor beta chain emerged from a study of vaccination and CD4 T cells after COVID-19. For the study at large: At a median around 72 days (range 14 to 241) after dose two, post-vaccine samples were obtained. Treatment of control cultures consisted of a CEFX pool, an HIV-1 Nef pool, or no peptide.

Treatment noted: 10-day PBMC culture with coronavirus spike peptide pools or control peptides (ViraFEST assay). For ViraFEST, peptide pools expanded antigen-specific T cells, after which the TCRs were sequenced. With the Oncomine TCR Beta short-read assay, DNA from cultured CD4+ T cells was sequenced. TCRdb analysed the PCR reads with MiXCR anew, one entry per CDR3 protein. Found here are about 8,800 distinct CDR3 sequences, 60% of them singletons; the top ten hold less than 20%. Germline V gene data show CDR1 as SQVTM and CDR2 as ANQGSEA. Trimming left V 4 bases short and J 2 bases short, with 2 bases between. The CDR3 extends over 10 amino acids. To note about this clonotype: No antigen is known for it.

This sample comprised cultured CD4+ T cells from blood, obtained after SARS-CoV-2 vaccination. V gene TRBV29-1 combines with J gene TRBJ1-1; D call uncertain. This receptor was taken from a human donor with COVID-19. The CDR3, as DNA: TGCAGCGTTGGAAACACTGAAGCTTTCTTT. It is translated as CSVGNTEAFF. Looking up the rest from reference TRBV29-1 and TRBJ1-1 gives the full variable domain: SAVISQKPSRDICQRGTSLTIQCQVDSQVTMMFWYRQQPGQSLTLIATANQGSEATYESGFVIDKFPISRPNLTFSTLTVSNMSPEDSSIYLCSVGNTEAFFGQGTRLTVV.